The 8 T cell receptor beta chains reported below all come from one sample, sequenced in a study of control samples from healthy donors and cancer patients. Clones were sequenced by immunoSEQ multiplex PCR, and TCRdb holds only the in-frame ones, with some missing. This table holds roughly 100,000 clones, 90% to 95% found once. The sequencing sample was made of blood. The origin of the receptors is a woman aged 18-29 years in good health.

The chain joins TRBV6-5 to TRBJ2-3; a possible D gene is TRBD2 (6 bases). V was clipped by 7 bases and J by 2 bases, with 16 bases between them. The CDR3 has 15 amino acids. Germline-derived CDR1 and CDR2 are MNHEY and SVGAGI. The CDR3 here is CASTSGREFTDTQYF. The CDR3 region has the DNA TGTGCCAGCACCTCTGGCCGGGAGTTCACAGATACGCAGTATTTT.

This chain joins TRBV10-2 and TRBJ1-5; 7 bases fit TRBD1. Germline V gene data show CDR1 as WSHSY and CDR2 as SAAADI. The length of the CDR3 is 14 residues. Germline trimming cut 6 bases from V and 6 bases from J; bases unmatched to any gene: 8. The CDR3 sequence: CASRRTGTFQPQHF. In DNA form, the CDR3 reads TGCGCCAGCAGGAGGACAGGAACTTTTCAGCCCCAGCATTTT.

The chain is built from TRBV15 and TRBJ2-1; no firm D call. This CDR3 is 15 amino acids long. Germline V lookup: CDR1 LNHNV, CDR2 YYDKDF (reference sequence). Trimming stripped 1 base from V and 10 bases from J, with 17 bases between. The CDR3 nucleotides read TGTGCCACCAGCAGAGTTGGAAAAGGGAATTACGAGCAGTTCTTC. Translation: CATSRVGKGNYEQFF.

The rearrangement uses TRBV11-2 and TRBJ1-1; TRBD1 matches 9 bases. This CDR3 comprises 14 residues. Germline V CDR1 and CDR2: SGHAT, FQNNGV. Germline trimming cut 5 bases from V and 5 bases from J; bases unmatched to any gene: 6. DNA for the CDR3: TGTGCCAGCAGCCTAAACAGGGGGCGGACTGAAGCTTTCTTT. Amino acids: CASSLNRGRTEAFF.

This clone was seen a single time. The rearrangement uses TRBV7-6 and TRBJ1-5; 10 nucleotides match TRBD1. This CDR3 has 17 residues. The J segment lost 4 bases and the V segment lost 4 bases, leaving 10 bases of the junction unmatched. In germline, CDR1 is SGHVS, CDR2 FNYEAQ. CDR3 sequence: CASSSTPGTGVNQPQHF. Written as DNA, the CDR3 is TGTGCCAGCAGCTCAACCCCCGGGACAGGGGTAAATCAGCCCCAGCATTTT.

The V gene is TRBV9, the J gene TRBJ1-5; no definite D call. This CDR3 is built from 15 residues. V was clipped by 0 bases and J by 0 bases, with 7 bases between them. The V gene's germline CDR1 is SGDLS and CDR2 YYNGEE. CDR3 protein: CASSVDSNSNQPQHF. In DNA form, the CDR3 reads TGTGCCAGCAGCGTAGACAGTAATAGCAATCAGCCCCAGCATTTT.

This clone has a single count. The chain carries TRBV28 and TRBJ1-1; weak D call: TRBD1 (5 bases). This CDR3 contains 15 residues. Germline V gene sequence: CDR1 MDHEN, CDR2 SYDVKM. The germline V and J ends were trimmed by 6 bases and 5 bases, with 19 bases remaining between them. The CDR3: CASRLGTARKTEAFF. CDR3 DNA sequence: TGTGCCAGCAGGTTAGGGACGGCTAGAAAGACTGAAGCTTTCTTT.

This clone was detected once. The chain couples TRBV28 to TRBJ1-1, with 7 bases aligning to TRBD1. The CDR3 has 14 residues. The V and J ends lost 3 bases and 5 bases, in that order; junction bases with no gene match: 6. CDR1 and CDR2 (germline): MDHEN, SYDVKM. The CDR3 protein is CASSFEGARTEAFF. As DNA, the CDR3 is TGTGCCAGCAGTTTTGAGGGGGCGCGGACTGAAGCTTTCTTT.